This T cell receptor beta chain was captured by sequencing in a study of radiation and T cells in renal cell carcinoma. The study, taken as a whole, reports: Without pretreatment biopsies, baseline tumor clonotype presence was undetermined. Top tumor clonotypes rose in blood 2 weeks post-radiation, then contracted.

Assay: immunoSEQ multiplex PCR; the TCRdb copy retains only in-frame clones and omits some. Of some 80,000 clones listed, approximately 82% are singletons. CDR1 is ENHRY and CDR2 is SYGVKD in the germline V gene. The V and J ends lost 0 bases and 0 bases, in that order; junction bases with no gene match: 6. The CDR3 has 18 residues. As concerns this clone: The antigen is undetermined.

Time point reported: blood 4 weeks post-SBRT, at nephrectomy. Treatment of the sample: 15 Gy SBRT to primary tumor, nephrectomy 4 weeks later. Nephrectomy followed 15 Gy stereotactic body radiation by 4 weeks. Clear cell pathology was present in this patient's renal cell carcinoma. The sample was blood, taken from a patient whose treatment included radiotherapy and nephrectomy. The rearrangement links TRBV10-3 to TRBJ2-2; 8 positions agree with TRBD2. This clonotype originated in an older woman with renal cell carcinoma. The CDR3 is CAISESRGAGANTGELFF. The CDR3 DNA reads TGTGCCATCAGTGAGTCCCGGGGAGCGGGGGCGAACACCGGGGAGCTGTTTTTT.